A selection of T cell receptor beta chains follows, all from one sample in a study of CD8 T cells in Susac syndrome. TCRdb re-called the immunoSEQ multiplex PCR reads through MiXCR, storing one row per CDR3 protein. The table has 200,000 to 250,000 distinct CDR3 sequences, roughly nine tenths seen once. The sample was CD8+ T cells from PBMCs. These receptors came from a human donor with multiple sclerosis. The CDR3 runs from the conserved cysteine through the conserved F or W. Each record gives: D gene, clone size, V gene, CDR3 length, J gene, CDR3 DNA, CDR3 protein. A D gene is named only where the DNA matches it firmly. Clone size is not always given. Where it is, it says once, few, many or a class for expanded clones.

>-|-|TRBV6-2/TRBV6-3|12|TRBJ2-2
TGTGCCAGCAGCACCGAGGTCGGGGAGCTGTTTTTT
CASSTEVGELFF
>-|-|TRBV29-1|14|TRBJ2-2
TGCAGCGTTGCCGGAGGGCCGAACACCGGGGAGCTGTTTTTT
CSVAGGPNTGELFF
>TRBD1|-|TRBV27|15|TRBJ2-7
TGTGCCAGCTACCCGTCGGGACAGGGTTCCTACGAGCAGTACTTC
CASYPSGQGSYEQYF
>-|-|TRBV5-1|15|TRBJ2-5
TGCGCCAGCAAAAACCCAGGGGAATTCCAAGAGACCCAGTACTTC
CASKNPGEFQETQYF
>-|-|TRBV30|12|TRBJ2-1
TGTGCCTGGAGCCCCCTCAACAATGAGCAGTTCTTC
CAWSPLNNEQFF
>TRBD2|-|TRBV7-9|15|TRBJ2-7
TGTGCCAGCAGCCACGACCATAGCGGGTACTACGAGCAGTACTTC
CASSHDHSGYYEQYF
>-|-|TRBV9|15|TRBJ2-7
TGTGCCAGCAGCGTCTTCGCGGGGGCTGGCTACGAGCAGTACTTC
CASSVFAGAGYEQYF
>TRBD2|-|TRBV9|18|TRBJ2-1
TGTGCCAGCGGCCACCCGACTAGCGGGGGGGGGTCCTACAATGAGCAGTTCTTC
CASGHPTSGGGSYNEQFF
>-|-|TRBV3-1|17|TRBJ2-5
TGTGCCAGCAGTGGTACCAAGGAAGCTCTCGGGAGAGAGACCCAGTACTTC
CASSGTKEALGRETQYF
>TRBD2|-|TRBV20-1|14|TRBJ2-5
TGCAGTGCAGAAGTAGCGGGAGAAGAAGAGACCCAGTACTTC
CSAEVAGEEETQYF
>-|-|TRBV7-9|16|TRBJ2-1
TGTGCCAGCAGCCCCCCGCGACGGGGGCTCGGCAATGAGCAGTTCTTC
CASSPPRRGLGNEQFF
>-|-|TRBV27|14|TRBJ1-5
TGTGCCAGCAGTTTCGGCAGGGACAATCAGCCCCAGCATTTT
CASSFGRDNQPQHF
>-|-|TRBV12-3/TRBV12-4|15|TRBJ1-2
TGTGCCATCAAAACTCCTGCCCCGGGATCCTATGGCTACACCTTC
CAIKTPAPGSYGYTF
>-|-|TRBV6-2/TRBV6-3|17|TRBJ2-7
TGTGCCAGCAGTTTCACTCGGCTTGCGGGGAGATCCTACGAGCAGTACTTC
CASSFTRLAGRSYEQYF
>TRBD1|-|TRBV4-1|18|TRBJ1-1
TGCGCCAGCAGCCAAGTGGGGGCCGGGACAGGGGATAACACTGAAGCTTTCTTT
CASSQVGAGTGDNTEAFF
>TRBD2|-|TRBV24-1|15|TRBJ2-1
TGTGCCACCAGCTCCAGCGGGGGGATGTTTGGTGAGCAGTTCTTC
CATSSSGGMFGEQFF
>-|-|TRBV21-1|16|TRBJ2-1
TGTGCCAGCAGGCCTACGGGACACCACATTTACAATGAGCAGTTCTTC
CASRPTGHHIYNEQFF
>TRBD2|-|TRBV29-1|15|TRBJ2-3
TGCAGCGTTGAGGGCCTCGGACTAGGCACAGATACGCAGTATTTT
CSVEGLGLGTDTQYF
>-|-|TRBV7-9|13|TRBJ2-7
TGTGCCAGCTCGACGGACAGTACCTACGAGCAGTACTTC
CASSTDSTYEQYF
>-|-|TRBV27|14|TRBJ1-2
TGTGCCAGCAGTTCTGTGGGAGGGGGCTATGGCTACACCTTC
CASSSVGGGYGYTF
>TRBD2|-|TRBV4-3|16|TRBJ2-3
TGCGCCAGCAGCCAAGGGTCCTCAGCGGGAGTGGATACGCAGTATTTT
CASSQGSSAGVDTQYF
>-|few|TRBV5-1|13|TRBJ2-7
TGCGCCAGCAGCTTGGCCGCCCCGTACGAGCAGTACTTC
CASSLAAPYEQYF
>TRBD2|-|TRBV11-1|17|TRBJ2-7
TGTGCCAGCAGCCCGTCGATGTGGACTAGAATGGCGATCGAGCAGTACTTC
CASSPSMWTRMAIEQYF
>-|-|TRBV19|15|TRBJ2-1
TGTGCCAGTAGTACCAGACCCGGCGCATACAATGAGCAGTTCTTC
CASSTRPGAYNEQFF
>TRBD1|-|TRBV7-9|15|TRBJ2-5
TGTGCCAGCAGCCCAACAGGGACAGAGGGAGAGACCCAGTACTTC
CASSPTGTEGETQYF
>-|-|TRBV13|14|TRBJ1-1
TGTGCCAGCAGCTACCGGGACGGTCACACTGAAGCTTTCTTT
CASSYRDGHTEAFF
>-|-|TRBV12-3/TRBV12-4|15|TRBJ2-2
TGTGCCAGCAGTTTAACCGGGCGGGGCACCGGGGAGCTGTTTTTT
CASSLTGRGTGELFF
>-|once|TRBV12-3/TRBV12-4|12|TRBJ2-7
TGTGCCAGCAGTTTTAACCCGATAGAGCAGTACTTC
CASSFNPIEQYF
>TRBD2|-|TRBV12-3/TRBV12-4|15|TRBJ2-1
TGTGCCAGCAGTCCCGGGGGGGGCGGAAACAATGAGCAGTTCTTC
CASSPGGGGNNEQFF
>TRBD1|-|TRBV5-6|15|TRBJ2-7
TGTGCCAGCAGCTGGGTGGGACAGGCCTTCTACGAGCAGTACTTC
CASSWVGQAFYEQYF
>TRBD2|-|TRBV2|12|TRBJ2-2
TGTGCCAGCAGTGGACTAGCGGGGGAGCTGTTTTTT
CASSGLAGELFF
>-|once|TRBV28|15|TRBJ2-1
TGTGCCAGCACCGGGTGGGCAGGGGGGGGGAATGAGCAGTTCTTC
CASTGWAGGGNEQFF
>-|-|TRBV19|12|TRBJ1-1
TGTGCCAGTAGAGCGGACAGAATTGAAGCTTTCTTT
CASRADRIEAFF
>-|-|TRBV29-1|18|TRBJ2-3
TGCAGCGTCTGGGGACTGCAAGTCAGAGGGCCGAATCCAGATACGCAGTATTTT
CSVWGLQVRGPNPDTQYF
>-|-|TRBV2|13|TRBJ1-2
TGTGCCCCCCTGGGGCAGATTAACTATGGCTACACCTTC
CAPLGQINYGYTF
>-|-|TRBV29-1|14|TRBJ2-7
TGCAGCGTAGCAAGGCGGGACACCCCCTACGAGCAGTACTTC
CSVARRDTPYEQYF
>-|-|TRBV12-3/TRBV12-4|13|TRBJ1-5
TGTGCCAGCAGTTTAGCGCCGGGACAGCCCCAGCATTTT
CASSLAPGQPQHF
>-|-|TRBV4-1|14|TRBJ1-1
TGCGCCAGCAGCCAAGGGGGATGGGACACTGAAGCTTTCTTT
CASSQGGWDTEAFF
>-|-|TRBV4-3|15|TRBJ2-7
TGCGCCAGCAGCTCCAGGATGGGGGCCCAATACGAGCAGTACTTC
CASSSRMGAQYEQYF
>TRBD2|-|TRBV11-2|17|TRBJ2-5
TGTGCCAGCAGCTTAGGATCTAGCGGGAGGGATCAAGAGACCCAGTACTTC
CASSLGSSGRDQETQYF
>TRBD1|-|TRBV9|16|TRBJ2-7
TGTGCCAGCAGCTTCGGGACAGGGGGAACAGGAGACGAGCAGTACTTC
CASSFGTGGTGDEQYF
>-|-|TRBV12-3/TRBV12-4|15|TRBJ2-1
TGTGCCAGCAGGACGGGACTGAACTCCTACAATGAGCAGTTCTTC
CASRTGLNSYNEQFF
>-|-|TRBV12-3/TRBV12-4|11|TRBJ2-1
TGTGCCAGCAGTTTGAGCGCGGGGCAGTTCTTC
CASSLSAGQFF
>-|-|TRBV20-1|14|TRBJ2-7
TGCAGTGCTAGAGGAACAGGGCTCTCCTACGAGCAGTACTTC
CSARGTGLSYEQYF
>TRBD1|-|TRBV2|11|TRBJ1-4
TGTGCCGGCGGGACAGCCGAAAAACTGTTTTTT
CAGGTAEKLFF
>-|-|TRBV9|15|TRBJ2-7
TGTGCCAGCAGCGCTGGGGGGGGGCACACCTACGAGCAGTACTTC
CASSAGGGHTYEQYF
>-|once|TRBV27|11|TRBJ1-1
TGTGCCAGCAGTTCAAATGCTGAAGCTTTCTTT
CASSSNAEAFF
>TRBD2|-|TRBV9|13|TRBJ2-7
TGTGCCAGCAGCGTGGGACTAGCTCGGGAGCAGTACTTC
CASSVGLAREQYF
>TRBD1|-|TRBV9|16|TRBJ2-7
TGTGCCAGCAGCCCCCACCTCGGGACAGGGTCACCCGAGCAGTACTTC
CASSPHLGTGSPEQYF
>-|-|TRBV3-1|13|TRBJ2-1
TGTGCCAGCAGCCAGGTAACCGGGACCGGAGAGTTCTTC
CASSQVTGTGEFF
>-|-|TRBV9|14|TRBJ2-1
TGTGCCAGCAGCGCTGGGGTGAGGGGCAATGAGCAGTTCTTC
CASSAGVRGNEQFF
>-|-|TRBV20-1|13|TRBJ1-2
TGCAGTGCTAGGGACCTGTCTAACTATGGCTACACCTTC
CSARDLSNYGYTF
>-|-|TRBV30|16|TRBJ2-6
TGTGCCTCGAGCCGGGGATTTGACTCTGGGGCCAACGTCCTGACTTTC
CASSRGFDSGANVLTF
>-|few|TRBV19|11|TRBJ2-7
TGTGCCTCAAGTCGGGGCTACGAGCAGTACTTC
CASSRGYEQYF
>-|-|TRBV7-9|15|TRBJ2-1
TGTGCCAGCAGCCCGGGGGAGGCTCCCGGGGGTGAGCAGTTCTTC
CASSPGEAPGGEQFF